Each of the 10 T cell receptor beta chains below was sequenced from the same sample in a study of T cell clonality in common variable immunodeficiency. Antigen specificity for these receptors is unknown. Repertoires were generated with immunoSEQ multiplex PCR, while TCRdb's copy carries only in-frame clones and drops some. This sample carries about 19,000 clones, none of them present only once. Study outcomes and limitations: Common variable immunodeficiency TCR beta sequences reportedly had fewer deletions and N-nucleotide insertions.

Sequenced sample: peripheral blood mononuclear cells. All receptors come from a human donor with common variable immunodeficiency.

Regarding this clone: The read ends 3 residues before the CDR3 terminus; that terminus is restored from the germline J gene. The V call is TRBV19, the J call TRBJ2-3, with TRBD1 as a possible D gene (6 bases). The CDR3 length is 15 residues. V was cut by 3 bases and J by 6 bases, with 16 bases left in between. The germline V gene has CDR1 LNHDA and CDR2 SQIVND (reference sequence). CDR3 region: CASSIMGAHRDTQYF. Partial CDR3 DNA: TGTGCCAGTAGTATTATGGGGGCGCACAGGGATACG.

Details on this clone: The sequenced fragment ends 3 residues before the CDR3 boundary, so the rest is inferred from the germline J gene. V gene TRBV7-6 combines with J gene TRBJ1-6; D not resolved. The CDR3 loop spans 15 amino acids. Germline V gene data show CDR1 as SGHVS and CDR2 as FNYEAQ. V was clipped by 0 bases and J by 7 bases, with 10 bases between them. CDR3: CASSLAPFRNSPLHF. CDR3 bases read: TGTGCCAGCAGCTTAGCGCCGTTTAGAAATTCACCC. Supplemented by reference TRBV7-6 and TRBJ1-6, the full variable domain reads GAGVSQSPRYKVTKRGQDVALRCDPISGHVSLYWYRQALGQGPEFLTYFNYEAQQDKSGLPNDRFSAERPEGSISTLTIQRTEQRDSAMYRCASSLAPFRNSPLHFGNGTRLTVT.

There are many counts of this clone. Sequencing ends 3 residues short of the CDR3 end; the germline J gene provides the rest. The chain combines TRBV20-1 with TRBJ1-2, with TRBD1 matching 8 bases. The ends lost 0 bases at V and 6 bases at J; junction bases unmatched: 9. This CDR3 has 15 residues. Germline V gives CDR1 DFQATT, CDR2 SNEGSKA (reference sequence). The chain's CDR3 is CSARDGQGIDDGYTF. CDR3 DNA (partial): TGCAGTGCTAGAGATGGACAGGGTATTGATGATGGC.

This clone was seen only a few times. The sequenced fragment ends 3 residues before the CDR3 boundary, so the rest is inferred from the germline J gene. This chain connects TRBV5-3 to TRBJ2-1, with 10 bases lining up with TRBD2. TRBV5-3 has ORF status, its function being uncertain. This CDR3 region has 19 residues. The ends lost 6 bases at V and 0 bases at J; junction bases unmatched: 15. Incomplete CDR3 DNA: TGTGCCAGAACCACGGAGGGTAGCGGGAGGAAACGCTCCTACAATGAG. Its protein is CARTTEGSGRKRSYNE. The CDR3 in its entirety is CARTTEGSGRKRSYNEQFF.

This clone occurred many times. The CDR3 goes on 3 residues after the read ends, and that part is filled in from the germline J gene. This rearrangement joins TRBV20-1 to TRBJ2-2; D may match TRBD1 or TRBD2 (5 bases each). The CDR3 runs 17 residues. The germline CDR1 and CDR2 sequences are DFQATT and SNEGSKA (reference sequence). V lost 2 bases and J 6 bases, leaving 22 bases between the germline ends. CDR3 DNA, as far as it was read: TGCAGTGCTAGATCTGTATTCCGAGGGGCAGTCGCCGGGGAG. This gives the protein CSARSVFRGAVAGE. Given in full, the CDR3 is CSARSVFRGAVAGELFF.

Remarks on this clone: Germline and junction disagree at one end, which may indicate a read error. The read terminates 3 residues ahead of where the CDR3 ends, so the germline J gene completes it. The chain combines TRBV6-2 or TRBV6-3 with TRBJ1-1; D is unresolved. The CDR3 has 17 amino acids. Per the germline V gene, CDR1 is MNHEY and CDR2 is SVGEGT. Here the CDR3 reads CASSYAVFAVPNTEAFF. The CDR3 DNA, read in part, is TGTGCTAGCAGTTACGCGGTGTTTGCGGTTCCGAACACTGAA.

Concerning this clone: The read ends 3 residues before the CDR3 terminus; that terminus is restored from the germline J gene. The chain links TRBV7-9 to TRBJ2-1; 10 positions agree with TRBD2. CDR3 length: 15 amino acids. V was clipped by 2 bases and J by 6 bases; unmatched bases: 4. CDR1 is SEHNR, CDR2 FQNEAQ, per germline (reference sequence). CDR3 DNA, as far as it was read: TGTGCCAGCAGCTTACTAGCGGGAGTAGGCAATGAG. The encoded protein is CASSLLAGVGNE. The entire CDR3 protein reads CASSLLAGVGNEQFF.

A note on this clone: The CDR3 goes on 3 residues after the read ends, and that part is filled in from the germline J gene. V is TRBV18 and J is TRBJ2-1; TRBD1 aligns across 9 bases. Losses at the gene ends were 2 bases for V and 4 bases for J; bases not matched to a gene: 3. The CDR3 is made up of 15 amino acids. CDR1 is KGHSH and CDR2 is LQKENI in the germline V gene. Incomplete CDR3 DNA: TGTGCCAGCTCACCAGGGACAGGGATTTACAATGAG. It encodes CASSPGTGIYNE. The CDR3 reads in full as CASSPGTGIYNEQFF.

About this clone: The missing CDR3 end, 3 residues past where the read stops, is filled in from the germline J gene. The genes are TRBV18 and TRBJ2-1, with D unresolved. The CDR3 sequence is 13 residues long. V was cut by 3 bases and J by 8 bases, with 11 bases left in between. Germline CDR1 and CDR2: KGHSH and LQKENI. Partial CDR3 DNA: TGTGCCAGCTCACCCCCGGTGGGCGATGAG. As protein: CASSPPVGDE. From start to end, the CDR3 is CASSPPVGDEQFF.

This clone showed up just a few times. The covered CDR3 bases are TGTGCCAGTAGTATAGGTCTGCGGTATGGC. Protein: CASSIGLRYG. From start to end, the CDR3 is CASSIGLRYGYTF. This chain uses TRBV19 with TRBJ1-2; unclear D gene. The read ends 3 residues before the CDR3 terminus; that terminus is restored from the germline J gene. In germline, CDR1 is LNHDA, CDR2 SQIVND (reference sequence). The V gene lost 1 base and the J gene lost 5 bases, with 8 bases spanning the gap. This CDR3 has 13 residues.